This T cell receptor beta chain was observed in a study of cytomegalovirus exposure and HLA in healthy donors. Study-level findings and limits: TRBV6-2, TRBV6-3 and some other V segments were excluded as indistinguishable. Most sequenced TCRs were rare (though some public TCRs occurred in many donors). Analysis was carried out at a later point, and it linked a missense DCLRE1C variant to TCR beta V- and J-gene trimming. A later analysis, which compared TCR beta chains of equal frequency, found the HLA-associated ones more clonally expanded.

In the PCR, 60 Vbeta and 13 Jbeta primers were used. Produced via immunoSEQ multiplex PCR; TCRdb's table is partial and in-frame only. The data contain approximately 160,000 clones, roughly three quarters of them singletons. The table lists this clone with a few counts. The antigen remains unidentified. Per germline, CDR1 MGHRA and CDR2 YSYEKL. Trimming left V 4 bases short and J 5 bases short, with 14 bases between. The CDR3 has 14 amino acids. Specimen: PBMCs. This TCR came from a woman between 45 and 60 years old in good health and CMV-seropositive. This sequence joins TRBV4-1 and TRBJ1-1, with D possibly TRBD1 on 5 matching bases. CDR3 in amino acids: CASSPTGVKTEAFF. The DNA for the CDR3 is TGCGCCAGCAGCCCGACGGGGGTAAAAACTGAAGCTTTCTTT.